The next 5 T cell receptor beta chains were all read from a single sample in a study of identical twins. TCRdb ran MiXCR on the 5' RACE reads and lists one entry per CDR3 protein. The repertoire holds hundreds of thousands of distinct CDR3 sequences, 9% to 15% seen once, with around 1.6% in the top ten. This sample was also put to use in a study of yellow fever vaccine responses in identical twins.

What was sequenced was PBMCs. The source of these receptors is a woman aged 18-29 years in good health.

This clonotype was recorded many times. The chain couples TRBV12-3 or TRBV12-4 to TRBJ2-1; 9 positions agree with TRBD2. V was pared by 5 bases and J by 8 bases, with 13 bases of the junction left unmatched. The CDR3 extends over 16 amino acids. Written as DNA, the CDR3 is TGTGCCAGCAGTCCAACCGGGACTAGCTTACGTCATGAGCAGTTCTTC. This codes for CASSPTGTSLRHEQFF.

This chain joins TRBV20-1 and TRBJ2-4; D remains unclear. V was cut by 5 bases and J by 0 bases, with 8 bases left in between. The CDR3 has 13 amino acids. Germline CDR1 reads DFQATT; CDR2 reads SNEGSKA (reference sequence). The DNA for the CDR3 is TGCAGTGCTCACCCGGTAGCCAAAAACATTCAGTACTTC. Translated, it gives CSAHPVAKNIQYF.

The chain recombines TRBV7-8 with TRBJ1-4, with a tentative D call TRBD1 (5 bases). The CDR3 has 17 residues. The ends were cut back, 2 bases at V and 4 bases at J, with 17 bases in the middle. CDR1 SGHVS and CDR2 FQNEAQ come from the germline V gene. CDR3 nucleotides: TGTGCCAGCAGCTTATCCCGGTTCCGGGACTATAATGAAAAACTGTTTTTT. Amino acid sequence: CASSLSRFRDYNEKLFF. Full variable domain (outside the CDR3, taken from reference TRBV7-8 and TRBJ1-4): GAGVSQSPRYKVAKRGQDVALRCDPISGHVSLFWYQQALGQGPEFLTYFQNEAQLDKSGLPSDRFFAERPEGSVSTLKIQRTQQEDSAVYLCASSLSRFRDYNEKLFFGSGTQLSVL.

The chain has TRBV7-8 and TRBJ2-3; 8 nucleotides match TRBD2. Germline V gene data show CDR1 as SGHVS and CDR2 as FQNEAQ. V shed 5 bases and J 2 bases; nucleotides not matched to a gene: 9. CDR3 length: 16 residues. The CDR3 here is CASSAGLAIYTDTQYF. CDR3 coding DNA: TGTGCCAGCAGCGCAGGACTAGCTATCTACACAGATACGCAGTATTTT. Full variable domain (outside the CDR3, taken from reference TRBV7-8 and TRBJ2-3): GAGVSQSPRYKVAKRGQDVALRCDPISGHVSLFWYQQALGQGPEFLTYFQNEAQLDKSGLPSDRFFAERPEGSVSTLKIQRTQQEDSAVYLCASSAGLAIYTDTQYFGPGTRLTVL.

This clonotype has ten or more counts. This chain joins TRBV12-3 or TRBV12-4 and TRBJ2-1, with TRBD1 identical over 10 bases. There are 15 residues in the CDR3. V was pared by 6 bases and J by 2 bases, with 4 bases of the junction left unmatched. CDR3 DNA sequence: TGTGCCAGCAGCCCGGGACAGGGGACCTACAATGAGCAGTTCTTC. Amino acid sequence: CASSPGQGTYNEQFF.